This T cell receptor beta chain was recorded in a study of T cells in Graves' hyperthyroidism and ophthalmopathy. Broader study findings: Most thyroid-expanded clonotypes above 0.001 were also found in blood.

This clonotype was seen repeatedly, ten times or more. Its specificity is not known. There are 14 residues in the CDR3. Trimming removed 6 bases from V and 2 bases from J; junction bases left unmatched: 6. Germline CDR1 and CDR2: MNHNS and SASEGT. There were TCR beta CDR3 regions amplified from RNA transcripts. HTBI primers were the set used in a first-round RT-PCR of the TCR CDR3. Each CDR3 protein is one row after TCRdb ran MiXCR on the multiplex PCR reads. Of hundreds of thousands of distinct CDR3 sequences listed, more than 15% were seen once; the top ten hold 28%. The J gene is TRBJ1-2, the V gene TRBV6-1; TRBD1 agrees at 7 bases. The sample taken for sequencing was blood. This TCR came from a woman younger than 35 with Graves' hyperthyroidism that later progressed to Graves' ophthalmopathy. The CDR3 sequence: CASREGATNYGYTF. The CDR3 coding sequence is TGTGCCAGCAGAGAGGGGGCCACAAACTATGGCTACACCTTC.